The 32 T cell receptor beta chains given below trace back to one sample, sequenced in a study of response to subunit inactivated influenza vaccine. MiXCR was run by TCRdb on the RT-PCR reads, yielding one entry per CDR3 protein. The data show roughly 710,000 distinct CDR3 sequences, with 13% to 15% seen just once and roughly 7.2% held by the top ten. This sample comprised PBMCs from blood, obtained roughly 2 weeks before vaccination. These receptor sequences come from a man in his fifties who received an inactivated influenza vaccine.

This clonotype was seen a few times. The CDR3 region is CASSQEILRGAAVEQYF. The CDR3 nucleotides read TGCGCCAGCAGCCAAGAGATACTTCGGGGGGCTGCGGTCGAACAGTACTTC. The chain uses TRBV4-1 and TRBJ2-7; D is possibly TRBD2 (7 bases). This CDR3 contains 17 residues. The germline gives CDR1 MGHRA, CDR2 YSYEKL. V dropped 0 bases and J dropped 10 bases, with 25 bases sitting between them.

This clonotype has a count of ten or more. The V call is TRBV24-1, the J call TRBJ2-1; possible D gene TRBD1, 5 bases. V was clipped by 7 bases and J by 5 bases, with 14 bases between them. The germline V gene encodes CDR1 KGHDR and CDR2 SFDVKD. This CDR3 is 14 amino acids long. The CDR3 spells CATSDSRLNNEQFF. Written as DNA, the CDR3 is TGTGCCACCAGCGACAGCAGGTTAAACAATGAGCAGTTCTTC.

The chain joins TRBV12-3 or TRBV12-4 to TRBJ2-7; no clear D gene. The V gene lost 2 bases and the J gene lost 0 bases, with 8 bases spanning the gap. This CDR3 is 14 amino acids long. The DNA of the CDR3 is TGTGCCAGCAGTTTATATGACTCCTCCTACGAGCAGTACTTC. Translation gives CASSLYDSSYEQYF.

The chain couples TRBV7-9 to TRBJ2-7; 9 bases are shared with TRBD1. CDR1 is SEHNR and CDR2 is FQNEAQ in the germline V gene (reference sequence). J gave up 5 bases and V 4 bases, and 9 bases lay outside the gene matches. CDR3 size: 15 residues. Written as DNA, the CDR3 is TGTGCCAGCAGCTATCCCGGGACAGGGACAAACGAGCAGTACTTC. It yields the protein CASSYPGTGTNEQYF.

This clonotype occurred once. The chain carries TRBV7-6 and TRBJ1-3, with D hard to call. Germline CDR1 is SGHVS and CDR2 is FNYEAQ. The V gene lost 1 base and the J gene lost 2 bases, with 12 bases spanning the gap. The CDR3 runs to 16 residues. CDR3 DNA sequence: TGTGCCAGCAGCTTAGGTGTCGTGGGGACTGGAAACACCATATATTTT. Translating gives CASSLGVVGTGNTIYF.

This clonotype was seen only a few times. The chain couples TRBV7-6 to TRBJ2-5; D may be TRBD1 or TRBD2 (6 bases each). Trimming removed 5 bases at V and 5 bases at J, with 18 bases between. The germline gives CDR1 SGHVS, CDR2 FNYEAQ. There are 15 residues in the CDR3. The CDR3, as DNA: TGTGCCAGCAGCGAACAAAGGGGGGTTGGGGAGACCCAGTACTTC. Amino acids: CASSEQRGVGETQYF.

This clonotype turned up a few times. This chain links TRBV5-1 with TRBJ1-5; TRBD1 matches 12 bases. Looked up from germline, CDR1 is SGHRS and CDR2 is YFSETQ. This CDR3 comprises 18 residues. V was pared by 3 bases and J by 2 bases, with 9 bases of the junction left unmatched. CDR3 nucleotide sequence: TGCGCCAGCAGCTCCATCCGGGACAGGGGGCTTGGCAATCAGCCCCAGCATTTT. This encodes CASSSIRDRGLGNQPQHF.

This clonotype was counted a few times. The V gene is TRBV9, the J gene TRBJ2-1; 7 bases map to TRBD2. With 0 bases clipped from V and 3 bases from J, the junction kept 15 bases outside the gene matches. This CDR3 has 19 residues. Germline assignment: CDR1 SGDLS and CDR2 YYNGEE. The CDR3 here is CASSVGLAPLPYYYNEQFF. The CDR3 DNA is TGTGCCAGCAGCGTAGGACTAGCCCCCTTACCCTACTACTACAATGAGCAGTTCTTC.

In DNA, the CDR3 is TGCGCCAGCAGCCGGGACAGGGTGGATACGCAGTATTTT. It is translated as CASSRDRVDTQYF. The chain links TRBV4-3 to TRBJ2-3, with 9 bases matching TRBD1. Germline values: CDR1 LGHNA, CDR2 YSLEER. CDR3 length: 13 amino acids. V lost 4 bases to trimming and J lost 6 bases; unmatched junction nucleotides: 2.

The CDR3 region is CASSPDRVLQETQYF. In DNA form, the CDR3 reads TGTGCCAGCAGCCCCGACAGGGTACTCCAAGAGACCCAGTACTTC. The V call is TRBV7-8, the J call TRBJ2-5; 7 nucleotides line up with TRBD1. CDR3 length equals 15 residues. Unmatched junction bases numbered 7, after V lost 5 bases and J lost 1 base. Looked up from germline, CDR1 is SGHVS and CDR2 is FQNEAQ.

This clonotype came up a few times. The genes are TRBV5-1 and TRBJ1-1, with 8 bases aligning to TRBD1. The trim removed 0 bases at V and 7 bases at J, leaving 8 bases unmatched. The germline V gene encodes CDR1 SGHRS and CDR2 YFSETQ. The CDR3 runs to 15 residues. The CDR3 DNA reads TGCGCCAGCAGCTTGGGGACAGGGTGGCGGAGTGAAGCTTTCTTT. Translated, it gives CASSLGTGWRSEAFF.

This clonotype was counted a few times. The chain is built from TRBV12-5 and TRBJ2-1; 7 bases agree with TRBD1. V was clipped by 6 bases and J by 8 bases; unmatched bases: 7. Germline loops: CDR1 LGHNT, CDR2 FRNRAP. CDR3 size: 13 residues. This CDR3 reads CASGLDRSHEQFF. The CDR3 region has the DNA TGTGCTAGTGGCCTGGACAGGAGCCATGAGCAGTTCTTC.

This clonotype was detected many times. The chain couples TRBV28 to TRBJ2-7; the match to TRBD1 covers 7 bases. With 6 bases clipped from V and 3 bases from J, the junction kept 20 bases outside the gene matches. Germline V gene lookup returns CDR1 MDHEN and CDR2 SYDVKM. This CDR3 spans 18 amino acids. The CDR3 sequence is CASSLNLGWTGEYYEQYF. CDR3 nucleotides: TGTGCCAGCAGCCTAAATCTAGGATGGACAGGAGAGTACTACGAGCAGTACTTC. The full variable domain, its missing parts supplied by reference TRBV28 and TRBJ2-7, is DVKVTQSSRYLVKRTGEKVFLECVQDMDHENMFWYRQDPGLGLRLIYFSYDVKMKEKGDIPEGYSVSREKKERFSLILESASTNQTSMYLCASSLNLGWTGEYYEQYFGPGTRLTVT.

This clonotype has a count of ten or more. This rearrangement joins TRBV28 to TRBJ2-7; 10 bases are a match to TRBD2. V lost 5 bases and J lost 6; bases outside the gene matches: 10. The CDR3 covers 15 residues. Germline assignment: CDR1 MDHEN and CDR2 SYDVKM. The CDR3: CASSPGLASIGEQYF. CDR3 DNA sequence: TGTGCCAGCAGTCCGGGACTAGCGTCGATAGGCGAGCAGTACTTC. Drawing the rest from reference TRBV28 and TRBJ2-7, the complete variable domain is DVKVTQSSRYLVKRTGEKVFLECVQDMDHENMFWYRQDPGLGLRLIYFSYDVKMKEKGDIPEGYSVSREKKERFSLILESASTNQTSMYLCASSPGLASIGEQYFGPGTRLTVT.

This CDR3 reads CSAFDGSNYGYTF. CDR3 bases: TGCAGTGCGTTCGACGGGAGTAACTATGGCTACACCTTC. The chain is built from TRBV20-1 and TRBJ1-2; D not certain. V was pared by 6 bases and J by 1 base, with 12 bases between. CDR1 is DFQATT and CDR2 is SNEGSKA in the germline V gene (reference sequence). This CDR3 is 13 amino acids long.

The table lists this clonotype with many counts. The chain couples TRBV5-4 to TRBJ2-1, with D perhaps being TRBD1 or TRBD2 (5 bases each). The length of the CDR3 is 15 residues. Between the trimmed V and J ends, which lost 5 bases and 2 bases, there was a span of 14 bases. Germline V gene sequence: CDR1 SGHNT, CDR2 YYREEE (reference sequence). The CDR3 nucleotides read TGTGCCAGCAGAAACCGGGACGGAACCTACAATGAGCAGTTCTTC. Protein product: CASRNRDGTYNEQFF.

This clonotype was found a few times. This chain uses TRBV2 with TRBJ2-2; maybe TRBD1 (6 bases). V shed 6 bases and J shed 5 bases, with 13 bases lying between them. Germline CDR1 SNHLY, CDR2 FYNNEI. The length of the CDR3 is 14 residues. The CDR3 DNA is TGTGCCAGCAGGGGGGCCGCGTGGACCGGGGAGCTGTTTTTT. This sequence encodes CASRGAAWTGELFF.

The J gene is TRBJ2-7, the V gene TRBV5-1; 12 bases align to TRBD2. Germline lookup yields CDR1 SGHRS and CDR2 YFSETQ. Trimming at V came to 4 bases and at J to 0 bases, leaving 5 bases not matched to a gene. The CDR3 length is 16 residues. CDR3 region: CASSPETSGSSYEQYF. CDR3 nucleotide sequence: TGCGCCAGCAGCCCCGAGACTAGCGGGAGCTCCTACGAGCAGTACTTC. Based on the CDR3 plus reference TRBV5-1 and TRBJ2-7, the full variable domain is KAGVTQTPRYLIKTRGQQVTLSCSPISGHRSVSWYQQTPGQGLQFLFEYFSETQRNKGNFPGRFSGRQFSNSRSEMNVSTLELGDSALYLCASSPETSGSSYEQYFGPGTRLTVT.

This clonotype was picked up a small number of times. The chain links TRBV5-1 to TRBJ2-7, with TRBD2 as a possible D gene (5 bases). V was cut by 1 base and J by 7 bases, with 18 bases left in between. The CDR3 consists of 15 residues. CDR1 and CDR2 (germline): SGHRS, YFSETQ. DNA of the CDR3: TGCGCCAGCAGCTTGCGGACGGGGAGAGAGGAGGAGCAGTACTTC. Its protein product is CASSLRTGREEEQYF.

This clonotype occurred a few times. The rearrangement joins TRBV29-1 to TRBJ2-1, with 7 nucleotides matching TRBD2. Looked up from germline, CDR1 is SQVTM and CDR2 is ANQGSEA. The V segment lost 4 bases and the J segment 10 bases; nucleotides outside the gene matches: 10. The CDR3 has 13 amino acids. The DNA of the CDR3 is TGCAGCGTTGTCGGGAGGAAATCGTGGGAGCAGTTCTTC. Amino acids: CSVVGRKSWEQFF.

The chain employs TRBV30 and TRBJ2-7; D is possibly TRBD2 (6 bases). The CDR3 runs 13 residues. Trimming removed 0 bases at V and 7 bases at J, with 13 bases between. CDR1 GTSNPN and CDR2 SVGIG come from the germline V gene (reference sequence). The CDR3 DNA reads as TGTGCCTGGAGTGTAACGGGACTGGAGGAGCAGTACTTC. Translated, it gives CAWSVTGLEEQYF.

V usage is TRBV4-3 and J usage is TRBJ2-1; the match to TRBD2 covers 7 bases. V gave up 1 base and J gave up 5 bases; unmatched junction bases: 8. CDR3 length equals 16 residues. The germline CDR1 and CDR2 sequences are LGHNA and YSLEER. The chain's CDR3 is CASSQALTSTHNEQFF. The CDR3 DNA reads TGCGCCAGCAGCCAAGCCCTGACTAGCACCCACAATGAGCAGTTCTTC.

In its sample, this clonotype was seen a few times. The chain is built from TRBV5-1 and TRBJ2-3; 11 positions agree with TRBD2. CDR1 and CDR2 (germline): SGHRS, YFSETQ. Trimming at V came to 2 bases and at J to 4 bases, leaving 3 bases not matched to a gene. The CDR3 covers 15 residues. CDR3 DNA sequence: TGCGCCAGCAGCTTTAGTAGCGGGGGGGCAGATACGCAGTATTTT. Its translation: CASSFSSGGADTQYF.

This clonotype was found once. V usage is TRBV20-1 and J usage is TRBJ2-3, with 8 bases that match TRBD2. CDR1 is DFQATT, CDR2 SNEGSKA, per germline (reference sequence). Trimming cost V 5 bases and J 2 bases; bases outside gene matches: 6. CDR3 length equals 14 residues. CDR3 bases: TGCAGTGCTGTAGCGGGACGTTACACAGATACGCAGTATTTT. This codes for CSAVAGRYTDTQYF.

This clonotype was seen repeatedly, ten times or more. The chain couples TRBV4-1 to TRBJ1-5; no clear D gene. Trimming took off 1 base at V and 1 base at J, with 5 bases between the two ends. The CDR3 is made up of 14 amino acids. CDR1 and CDR2 (germline): MGHRA, YSYEKL. The CDR3 is CASSQGHSNQPQHF. Here the CDR3 DNA reads TGCGCCAGCAGCCAAGGACACAGCAATCAGCCCCAGCATTTT.

The chain carries TRBV5-5 and TRBJ2-1; tentatively, D is TRBD1 (7 bases). Germline V lookup: CDR1 SGHKS, CDR2 YYEKEE (reference sequence). V was cut by 4 bases and J by 4 bases, with 15 bases left in between. The CDR3 extends over 15 amino acids. Here the CDR3 reads CASSGGTAGYNEQFF. CDR3 nucleotide sequence: TGTGCCAGCAGCGGCGGGACAGCAGGTTACAATGAGCAGTTCTTC.

Many counts were recorded for this clonotype. CDR3 amino acids: CASSDTYEQYF. The CDR3, as DNA: TGTGCCAGTTCTGACACCTACGAGCAGTACTTC. V usage is TRBV3-1 and J usage is TRBJ2-7, with no clear D. From germline, CDR1 is LGHDT and CDR2 YNNKEL (reference sequence). There are 11 residues in the CDR3. Trimming took 9 bases from V and 2 from J, leaving 8 bases between them.

The V and J genes are TRBV12-3 or TRBV12-4 and TRBJ2-6, with 7 bases fitting TRBD1. V trimming: 6 bases; J trimming: 0 bases; junction bases outside the gene matches: 11. The length of the CDR3 is 18 residues. The CDR3 DNA follows: TGTGCCAGCAGACATACTCAGGGGGTAGCCTCTGGGGCCAACGTCCTGACTTTC. Amino acid sequence: CASRHTQGVASGANVLTF.

The genes are TRBV2 and TRBJ1-5; TRBD1 matches 8 bases. Germline lookup yields CDR1 SNHLY and CDR2 FYNNEI. V lost 5 bases, J lost 2 bases, and 17 bases stayed unmatched. This CDR3 has 19 residues. CDR3 residues: CASSQTDRDMGFGNQPQHF. The CDR3 DNA reads TGTGCCAGCAGTCAAACGGACAGGGATATGGGGTTTGGCAATCAGCCCCAGCATTTT.

This clonotype has just a few counts. This sequence joins TRBV6-5 and TRBJ2-6, with D unclear. Trimming stripped 1 base from V and 4 bases from J, with 2 bases between. The CDR3 covers 13 residues. Germline CDR1 MNHEY, CDR2 SVGAGI. The CDR3 nucleotides read TGTGCCAGCAGTTACTTAGGGGCCAACGTCCTGACTTTC. Translation: CASSYLGANVLTF.

The V and J genes are TRBV23-1 and TRBJ1-6; perhaps TRBD1 as D (5 bases). TRBV23-1 is given ORF status, its function remaining uncertain. CDR3 length: 17 residues. V lost 2 bases and J lost 6, with 17 bases in between. CDR3 coding DNA: TGCGCCAGCAGTCAACGTCGACAGTCCTTAACTAATTCACCCCTCCACTTT. Its translation is CASSQRRQSLTNSPLHF.

This chain connects TRBV7-2 to TRBJ2-3; 10 nucleotides line up with TRBD2. Looked up from germline, CDR1 is SGHTA and CDR2 is FQGNSA. V shed 6 bases and J 5 bases; nucleotides not matched to a gene: 14. The CDR3 is 17 amino acids. The CDR3 sequence: CASRRERGGRSGDTQYF. For the CDR3, the DNA is TGTGCCAGCAGGAGAGAGCGGGGGGGCCGGTCTGGAGATACGCAGTATTTT.